The sequence of this T cell receptor beta chain was determined in a study of response to subunit inactivated influenza vaccine. Overall study results and limits: Authors suggested seasonal influenza vaccinations each recruit few new T cells.

As regards this clonotype: The antigen is undetermined.

TCRdb re-called the RT-PCR reads with MiXCR, one entry per CDR3 protein. The sample has 450,000 to 700,000 distinct CDR3 sequences, 13% to 15% seen once. The CDR3 spans 12 residues. CDR1 and CDR2 from the germline V gene are SGHNT and YENEEA. V shed 5 bases and J shed 9 bases, with 11 bases lying between them. The V and J genes are TRBV11-3 and TRBJ2-1; the D is unclear. Sequencing used PBMCs from blood, obtained about 12 days after vaccination. This TCR derives from a man aged 45 to 65 who received an inactivated influenza vaccine. CDR3 in amino acids: CASSPSMGEQFF. CDR3 DNA sequence: TGTGCCAGCAGCCCCAGTATGGGTGAGCAGTTCTTC.